The rows below give T cell receptor beta chains drawn from one sample of a study of shared clonotypes between healthy human individuals. The data were produced by immunoSEQ multiplex PCR, yet TCRdb's version contains in-frame clones alone and is incomplete. The sample lists around 88,000 clones, about two thirds occurring once. Sequenced: memory CD8+ T cells sorted from blood. The source of these receptors is a man aged 25 to 40 in good health. The conserved cysteine and the conserved F or W are not part of the CDR3 here. Fields, in order: CDR3 length, J gene, V gene, CDR3 protein.

>12|TRBJ2-3|TRBV10-3
ATSGRSYTDTQY
>11|TRBJ2-7|TRBV18
ASSPGTEGEQY
>14|TRBJ2-7|TRBV10-2
ASSDPSGGRPYEQY
>10|TRBJ1-5|TRBV19
ASHERSQPQH
>11|TRBJ1-2|TRBV7-6
ASSLAWDTGYT
>12|TRBJ2-5|TRBV28
ASSPGTIQETQY
>12|TRBJ2-1|TRBV5-4
ASSLGLGDNEQF
>14|TRBJ2-1|TRBV27
ASSLSAGEVYNEQF
>10|TRBJ2-7|TRBV11-1
ASSLVNYEQY
>9|TRBJ2-7|TRBV6-1
ASGEWGEQY